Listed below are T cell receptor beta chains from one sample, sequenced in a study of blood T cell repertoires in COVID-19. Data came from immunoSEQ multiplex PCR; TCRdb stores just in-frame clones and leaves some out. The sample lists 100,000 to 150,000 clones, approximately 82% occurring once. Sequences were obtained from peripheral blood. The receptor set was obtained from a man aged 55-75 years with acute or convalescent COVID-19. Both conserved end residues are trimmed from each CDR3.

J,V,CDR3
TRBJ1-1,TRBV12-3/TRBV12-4,ASSLKGGTEAF
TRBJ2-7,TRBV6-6,ASSYSLAGAGEQY
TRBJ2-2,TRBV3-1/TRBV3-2,ASCEGGHPGELF
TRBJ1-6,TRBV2,ASSVSRGSDSPLH
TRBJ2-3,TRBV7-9,ASTLGGRARARTDTQY
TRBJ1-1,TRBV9,ASSVGVLFRGHDTEAF
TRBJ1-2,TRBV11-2,ASTDHTRGYYT
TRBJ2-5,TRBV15,ATSREAGGRETQY
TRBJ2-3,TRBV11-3,ASSLALADTQY
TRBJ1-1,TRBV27,ASSPGQGRGVTEAF
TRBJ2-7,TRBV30,AWSARLAGTDEQY
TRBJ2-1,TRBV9,ASSGGGQGRFEQF
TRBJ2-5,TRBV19,ALSWRVLRETQY
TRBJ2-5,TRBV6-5,ASSYSSGSRWTQY
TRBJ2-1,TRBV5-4,ASSSPLAGGQDEQF
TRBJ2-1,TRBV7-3,ASSSGAYNEQF
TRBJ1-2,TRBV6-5,ASRPTQGLYGYT
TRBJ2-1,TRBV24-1,ATSDLGLAGDNEQF